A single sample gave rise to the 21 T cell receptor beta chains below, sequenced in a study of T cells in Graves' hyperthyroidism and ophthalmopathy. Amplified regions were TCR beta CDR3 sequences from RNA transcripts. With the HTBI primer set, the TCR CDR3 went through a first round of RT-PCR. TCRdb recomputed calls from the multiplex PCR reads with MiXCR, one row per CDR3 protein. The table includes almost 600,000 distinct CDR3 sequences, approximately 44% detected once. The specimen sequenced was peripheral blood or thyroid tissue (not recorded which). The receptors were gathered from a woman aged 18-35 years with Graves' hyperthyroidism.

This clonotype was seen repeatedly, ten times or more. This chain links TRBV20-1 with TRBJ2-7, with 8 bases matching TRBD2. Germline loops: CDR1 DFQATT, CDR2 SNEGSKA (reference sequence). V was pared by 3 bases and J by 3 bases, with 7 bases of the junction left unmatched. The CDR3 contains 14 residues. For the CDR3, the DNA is TGCAGTGCTAGTCCCGGACTAGCCGACTACGAGCAGTACTTC. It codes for CSASPGLADYEQYF.

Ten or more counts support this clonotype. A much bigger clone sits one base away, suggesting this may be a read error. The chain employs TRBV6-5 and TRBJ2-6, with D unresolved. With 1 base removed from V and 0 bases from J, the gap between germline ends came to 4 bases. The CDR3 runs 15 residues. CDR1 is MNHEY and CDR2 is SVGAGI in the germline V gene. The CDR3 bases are TGTGCCAGCAGTTACTGGGGCTCTGGGGCCAACGTCCTGACTTTC. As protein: CASSYWGSGANVLTF.

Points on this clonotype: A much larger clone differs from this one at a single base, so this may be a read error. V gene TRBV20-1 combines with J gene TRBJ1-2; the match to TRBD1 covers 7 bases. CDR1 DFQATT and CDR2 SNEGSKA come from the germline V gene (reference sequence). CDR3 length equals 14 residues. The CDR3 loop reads CSARDSQGDYGHTF. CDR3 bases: TGCAGTGCTAGAGATTCGCAGGGGGACTATGGCCACACCTTC.

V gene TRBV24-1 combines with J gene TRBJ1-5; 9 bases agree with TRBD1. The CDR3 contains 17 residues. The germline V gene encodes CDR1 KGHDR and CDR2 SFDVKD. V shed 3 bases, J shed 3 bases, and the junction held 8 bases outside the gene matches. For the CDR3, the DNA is TGTGCCACCAGTGATGGGCGGGACAGGGTGGACAATCAGCCCCAGCATTTT. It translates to CATSDGRDRVDNQPQHF.

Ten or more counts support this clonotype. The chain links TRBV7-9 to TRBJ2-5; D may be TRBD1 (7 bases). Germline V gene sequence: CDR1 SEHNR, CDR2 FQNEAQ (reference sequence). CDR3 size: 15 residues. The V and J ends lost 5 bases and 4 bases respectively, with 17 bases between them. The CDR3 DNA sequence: TGTGCCAGCAGCCCAGGGGGGTTGGGGTCAGAGACCCAGTACTTC. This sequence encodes CASSPGGLGSETQYF.

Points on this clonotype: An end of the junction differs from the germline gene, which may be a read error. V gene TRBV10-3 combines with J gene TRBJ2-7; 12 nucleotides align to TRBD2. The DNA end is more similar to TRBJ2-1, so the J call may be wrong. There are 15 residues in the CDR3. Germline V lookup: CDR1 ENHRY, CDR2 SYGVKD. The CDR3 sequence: CASSPTSGRAGEQFF. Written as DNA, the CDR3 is TGTGCCAGCAGTCCGACTAGCGGGAGAGCGGGTGAGCAGTTCTTC.

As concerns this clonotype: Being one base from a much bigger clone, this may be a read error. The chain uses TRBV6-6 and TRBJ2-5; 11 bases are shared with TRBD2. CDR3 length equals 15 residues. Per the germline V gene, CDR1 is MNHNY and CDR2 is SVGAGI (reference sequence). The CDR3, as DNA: TGTGCCAGCAGTCACTCTACTAGCGGGAGTAAGACCCAGTACTTC. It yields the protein CASSHSTSGSKTQYF.

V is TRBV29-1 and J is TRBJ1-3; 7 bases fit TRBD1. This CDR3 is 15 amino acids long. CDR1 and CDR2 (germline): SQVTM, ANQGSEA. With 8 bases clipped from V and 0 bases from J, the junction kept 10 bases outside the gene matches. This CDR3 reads CSLGPRGSSGNTIYF. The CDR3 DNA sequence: TGCAGCTTAGGACCCAGGGGGTCCTCTGGAAACACCATATATTTT.

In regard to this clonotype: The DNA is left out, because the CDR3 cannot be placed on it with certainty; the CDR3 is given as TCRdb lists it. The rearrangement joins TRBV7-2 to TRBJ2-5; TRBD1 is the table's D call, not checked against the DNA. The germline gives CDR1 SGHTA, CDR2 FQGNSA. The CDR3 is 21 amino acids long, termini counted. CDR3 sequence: CASSPTGRNQPQHFGDGTQYF.

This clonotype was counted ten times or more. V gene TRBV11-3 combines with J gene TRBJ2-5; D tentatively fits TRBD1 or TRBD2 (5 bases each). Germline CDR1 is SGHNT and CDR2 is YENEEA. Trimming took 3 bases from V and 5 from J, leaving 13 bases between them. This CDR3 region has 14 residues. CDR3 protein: CASSLDPGTETQYF. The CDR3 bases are TGTGCCAGCAGCTTGGACCCAGGGACGGAGACCCAGTACTTC.

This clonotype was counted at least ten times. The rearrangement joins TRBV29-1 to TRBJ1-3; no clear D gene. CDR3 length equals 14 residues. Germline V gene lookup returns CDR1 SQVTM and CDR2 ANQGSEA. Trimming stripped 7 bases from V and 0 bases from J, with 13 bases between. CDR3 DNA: TGCAGCGCCGTCCCCGGGGTCTCTGGAAACACCATATATTTT. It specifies CSAVPGVSGNTIYF. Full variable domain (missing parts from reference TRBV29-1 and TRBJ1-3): SAVISQKPSRDICQRGTSLTIQCQVDSQVTMMFWYRQQPGQSLTLIATANQGSEATYESGFVIDKFPISRPNLTFSTLTVSNMSPEDSSIYLCSAVPGVSGNTIYFGEGSWLTVV.

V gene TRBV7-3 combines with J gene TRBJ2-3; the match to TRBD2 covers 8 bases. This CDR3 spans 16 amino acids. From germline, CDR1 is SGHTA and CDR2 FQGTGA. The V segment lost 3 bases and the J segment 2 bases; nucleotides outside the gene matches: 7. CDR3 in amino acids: CASSLESGSFTDTQYF. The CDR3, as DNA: TGTGCCAGCAGCTTGGAGAGCGGGAGTTTCACAGATACGCAGTATTTT. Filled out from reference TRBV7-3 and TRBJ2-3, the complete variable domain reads GAGVSQTPSNKVTEKGKYVELRCDPISGHTALYWYRQSLGQGPEFLIYFQGTGAADDSGLPNDRFFAVRPEGSVSTLKIQRTERGDSAVYLCASSLESGSFTDTQYFGPGTRLTVL.

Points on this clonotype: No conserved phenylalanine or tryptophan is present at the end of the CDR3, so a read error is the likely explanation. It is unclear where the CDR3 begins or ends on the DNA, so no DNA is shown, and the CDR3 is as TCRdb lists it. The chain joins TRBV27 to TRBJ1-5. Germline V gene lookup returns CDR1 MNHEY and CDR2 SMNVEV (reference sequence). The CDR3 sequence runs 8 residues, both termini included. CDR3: CASSFHHS.

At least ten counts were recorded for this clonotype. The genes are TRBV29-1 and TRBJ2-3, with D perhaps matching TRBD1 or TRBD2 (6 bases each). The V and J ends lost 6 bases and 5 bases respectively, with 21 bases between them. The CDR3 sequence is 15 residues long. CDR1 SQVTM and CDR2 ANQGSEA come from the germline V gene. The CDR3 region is CSVEEGQLKKDTQYF. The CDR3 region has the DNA TGCAGCGTAGAGGAGGGACAACTCAAGAAAGATACGCAGTATTTT.

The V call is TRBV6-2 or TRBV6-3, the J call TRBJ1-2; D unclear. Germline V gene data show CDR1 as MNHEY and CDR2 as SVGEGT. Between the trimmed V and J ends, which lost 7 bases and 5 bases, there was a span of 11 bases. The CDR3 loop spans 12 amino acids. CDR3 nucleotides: TGTGCCAGCATCACACCGGGTTATGGCTACACCTTC. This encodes CASITPGYGYTF.

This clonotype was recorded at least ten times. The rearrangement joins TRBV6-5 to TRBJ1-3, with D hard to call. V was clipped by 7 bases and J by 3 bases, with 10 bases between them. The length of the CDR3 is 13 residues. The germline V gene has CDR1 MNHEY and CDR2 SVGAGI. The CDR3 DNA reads TGTGCCAGCACCACGGTTTTTGGAAACACCATATATTTT. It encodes CASTTVFGNTIYF.

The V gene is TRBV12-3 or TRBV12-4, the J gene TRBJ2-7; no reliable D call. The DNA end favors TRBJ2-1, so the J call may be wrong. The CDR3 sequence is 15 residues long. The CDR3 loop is CASSVGQLDYNEQFF. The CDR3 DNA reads TGTGCCAGCAGTGTTGGCCAGCTGGACTACAATGAGCAGTTCTTC.

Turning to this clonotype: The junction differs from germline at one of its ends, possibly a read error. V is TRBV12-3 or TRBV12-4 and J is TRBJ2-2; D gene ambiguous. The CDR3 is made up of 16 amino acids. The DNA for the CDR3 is TGTGCCAGCAGCACCTCGGCGGCCTGGAACACCGGAGAGCTGTTTTTT. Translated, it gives CASSTSAAWNTGELFF.

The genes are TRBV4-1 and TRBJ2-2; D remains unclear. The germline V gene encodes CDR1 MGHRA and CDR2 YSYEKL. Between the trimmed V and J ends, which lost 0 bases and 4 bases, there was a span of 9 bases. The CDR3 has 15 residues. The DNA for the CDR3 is TGCGCCAGCAGCCAAGATCGAATGGGCACCGGGGAGCTGTTTTTT. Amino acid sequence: CASSQDRMGTGELFF.

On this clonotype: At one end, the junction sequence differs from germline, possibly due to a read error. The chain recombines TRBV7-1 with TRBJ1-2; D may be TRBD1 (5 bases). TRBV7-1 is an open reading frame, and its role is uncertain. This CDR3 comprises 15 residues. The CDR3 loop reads CASSSPTGGMDGYTF. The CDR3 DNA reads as TGTGCCAGTAGCTCACCCACCGGGGGAATGGATGGCTACACCTTC.

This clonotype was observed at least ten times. The CDR3 reads CASSGPGWTGDTGELFF. The CDR3 nucleotides are TGTGCCAGCAGTGGACCTGGGTGGACAGGGGACACCGGGGAGCTGTTTTTT. The chain has TRBV6-5 and TRBJ2-2; 9 bases are a match to TRBD1. The CDR3 runs to 17 residues. CDR1 is MNHEY, CDR2 SVGAGI, per germline. The V gene end was trimmed by 5 bases and the J gene end by 3 bases; junction bases not matched to a gene: 10.